Each of the 26 T cell receptor beta chains below was sequenced from the same sample in a study of cytomegalovirus exposure and HLA in healthy donors. Sequencing was performed with immunoSEQ multiplex PCR; in TCRdb, only in-frame clones are kept and a portion is missing. The repertoire holds 260,000 or so clones, with more than 75% as singletons. Sequencing used PBMCs. Source of these receptors: a woman aged 18-29 years in good health and CMV-seronegative.

The rearrangement links TRBV27 to TRBJ2-3, with 10 nucleotides matching TRBD2. The V gene's germline CDR1 is MNHEY and CDR2 SMNVEV (reference sequence). The CDR3 is 15 residues long. V lost 6 bases and J lost 4; bases outside the gene matches: 7. The CDR3 here is CASRPGLAPADTQYF. The DNA for the CDR3 is TGTGCCAGCAGACCGGGACTAGCGCCGGCAGATACGCAGTATTTT.

The chain recombines TRBV4-3 with TRBJ2-4, with TRBD1 as a possible D gene (6 bases). The germline V and J ends were trimmed by 0 bases and 2 bases, with 20 bases remaining between them. The length of the CDR3 is 19 residues. The germline V gene encodes CDR1 LGHNA and CDR2 YSLEER. CDR3 nucleotides: TGCGCCAGCAGCCAAGATCGCGGGCGCCCACAGGGACCCAAAAACATTCAGTACTTC. Translation gives CASSQDRGRPQGPKNIQYF.

This rearrangement joins TRBV6-1 to TRBJ2-7; possible D gene TRBD2, 5 bases. V dropped 3 bases and J dropped 0 bases, with 9 bases sitting between them. Germline V gene lookup returns CDR1 MNHNS and CDR2 SASEGT. CDR3 length: 14 amino acids. Here the CDR3 reads CASSDGLLSYEQYF. In DNA form, the CDR3 reads TGTGCCAGCAGTGATGGACTCCTCTCCTACGAGCAGTACTTC.

The rearrangement uses TRBV5-1 and TRBJ1-2; 7 nucleotides align to TRBD1. The J segment lost 5 bases and the V segment lost 2 bases, leaving 3 bases of the junction unmatched. The CDR3 runs to 13 residues. Germline-derived CDR1 and CDR2 are SGHRS and YFSETQ. CDR3 amino acids: CASSFGDSYGYTF. The CDR3 bases are TGCGCCAGCAGCTTTGGGGACAGTTATGGCTACACCTTC. Variable domain in full (rest from reference TRBV5-1 and TRBJ1-2): KAGVTQTPRYLIKTRGQQVTLSCSPISGHRSVSWYQQTPGQGLQFLFEYFSETQRNKGNFPGRFSGRQFSNSRSEMNVSTLELGDSALYLCASSFGDSYGYTFGSGTRLTVV.

This clone showed up just once. In nucleotides, the CDR3 is TGTGCCAGCAGTCTGGGGGGGATAAGGAACTATGGCTACACCTTC. As protein: CASSLGGIRNYGYTF. J is TRBJ1-2 and V is TRBV6-5, with D tentatively TRBD1 (5 bases). The CDR3 loop spans 15 amino acids. The ends were cut back, 5 bases at V and 2 bases at J, with 15 bases in the middle. Germline assignment: CDR1 MNHEY and CDR2 SVGAGI.

The gene calls are TRBV27 and TRBJ2-3; 14 nucleotides align to TRBD2. The CDR3 is made up of 18 amino acids. Germline CDR1 reads MNHEY; CDR2 reads SMNVEV (reference sequence). Trimming took 2 bases from V and 5 from J; bases not matched to a gene: 9. The CDR3 DNA sequence: TGTGCCAGCAGTTTACCGACCGGGACTAGCGGGAGTTTAGATACGCAGTATTTT. Translation: CASSLPTGTSGSLDTQYF.

The gene calls are TRBV4-3 and TRBJ2-7; 12 bases agree with TRBD2. With V trimmed by 3 bases and J by 3 bases, 9 bases remained unmatched. This CDR3 comprises 17 residues. Germline CDR1 reads LGHNA; CDR2 reads YSLEER. CDR3 DNA: TGCGCCAGCAGCCATCCGAATGGACTAGCGGGAAACTACGAGCAGTACTTC. Protein sequence: CASSHPNGLAGNYEQYF.

V is TRBV27 and J is TRBJ2-5; unclear D gene. Trimming cost V 5 bases and J 2 bases, with 9 bases left between them. The CDR3 runs 13 residues. Germline loops: CDR1 MNHEY, CDR2 SMNVEV (reference sequence). CDR3: CASSPLEQETQYF. DNA of the CDR3: TGTGCCAGCAGTCCGTTAGAGCAAGAGACCCAGTACTTC.

This clone showed up just once. V is TRBV9 and J is TRBJ1-1, with D possibly TRBD1 on 5 matching bases. Trimming removed 3 bases at V and 7 bases at J, with 19 bases between. The V gene's germline CDR1 is SGDLS and CDR2 YYNGEE. The CDR3 is 15 residues long. CDR3 nucleotides: TGTGCCAGCAGCGCCTTTGACGGGGGTCCAAGTGAAGCTTTCTTT. Translation: CASSAFDGGPSEAFF. The full variable domain, completed using reference TRBV9 and TRBJ1-1, is DSGVTQTPKHLITATGQRVTLRCSPRSGDLSVYWYQQSLDQGLQFLIQYYNGEERAKGNILERFSAQQFPDLHSELNLSSLELGDSALYFCASSAFDGGPSEAFFGQGTRLTVV.

CDR3 protein: CASSLEPGLNQPQHF. The CDR3 DNA follows: TGCGCCAGCAGCTTGGAGCCAGGACTAAATCAGCCCCAGCATTTT. V gene TRBV5-1 combines with J gene TRBJ1-5; D is uncertain. The CDR3 extends over 15 amino acids. The germline V gene has CDR1 SGHRS and CDR2 YFSETQ. With 0 bases removed from V and 4 bases from J, the gap between germline ends came to 11 bases.

The rearrangement uses TRBV4-1 and TRBJ1-1; 8 bases match TRBD1. Germline assignment: CDR1 MGHRA and CDR2 YSYEKL. The CDR3 is 14 residues long. V gave up 4 bases and J gave up 3 bases; unmatched junction bases: 4. CDR3 coding DNA: TGCGCCAGCAGCCCCCGACAGGGGTACACTGAAGCTTTCTTT. This translates into CASSPRQGYTEAFF.

This rearrangement joins TRBV19 to TRBJ2-3; a weak D match, TRBD2 (6 bases). The V end lost 5 bases, the J end lost 5 bases, and 23 bases lay between the germline ends. Germline V gives CDR1 LNHDA, CDR2 SQIVND (reference sequence). The CDR3 has 17 residues. The DNA of the CDR3 is TGTGCCAGTAGTCGGGGACTTAACGGGATGTCAGGAGATACGCAGTATTTT. Protein product: CASSRGLNGMSGDTQYF.

The genes are TRBV7-9 and TRBJ2-1, with 11 bases aligning to TRBD1. CDR3 length: 12 amino acids. V shed 5 bases and J 15 bases; nucleotides not matched to a gene: 6. In germline, CDR1 is SEHNR, CDR2 FQNEAQ (reference sequence). CDR3 region: CASSGTGGFLFF. The DNA of the CDR3 is TGTGCCAGCAGCGGGACAGGGGGTTTCTTGTTCTTC.

The chain combines TRBV28 with TRBJ1-3; D gene ambiguous. The V gene's germline CDR1 is MDHEN and CDR2 SYDVKM. The CDR3 totals 18 residues. V dropped 4 bases and J dropped 0 bases, with 19 bases sitting between them. The CDR3 protein is CASSYPPLAGSSGNTIYF. The DNA of the CDR3 is TGTGCCAGCAGTTACCCCCCCCTCGCGGGGAGCTCTGGAAACACCATATATTTT.

V is TRBV7-8 and J is TRBJ1-2; tentative D call: TRBD1 (6 bases). The V end lost 3 bases, the J end lost 4 bases, and 9 bases lay between the germline ends. The CDR3 spans 13 residues. Germline CDR1 reads SGHVS; CDR2 reads FQNEAQ. The CDR3 protein is CASSLDSSYGYTF. CDR3 nucleotides: TGTGCCAGCAGCTTGGACAGTAGCTATGGCTACACCTTC. The entire variable domain, with the rest obtained from reference TRBV7-8 and TRBJ1-2, is as follows: GAGVSQSPRYKVAKRGQDVALRCDPISGHVSLFWYQQALGQGPEFLTYFQNEAQLDKSGLPSDRFFAERPEGSVSTLKIQRTQQEDSAVYLCASSLDSSYGYTFGSGTRLTVV.

V and J are TRBV6-5 and TRBJ1-2, with a possible D match to TRBD1 (6 bases). Germline assignment: CDR1 MNHEY and CDR2 SVGAGI. V lost 5 bases and J 4 bases, leaving 11 bases between the germline ends. The CDR3 consists of 13 residues. The CDR3 coding sequence is TGTGCCAGCAGTCCTACAGGGACCTATGGCTACACCTTC. Translated: CASSPTGTYGYTF.

The chain links TRBV19 to TRBJ2-3, with 8 bases that match TRBD2. V dropped 5 bases and J dropped 1; count of bases not matched to a gene: 11. CDR3 length: 17 amino acids. Germline-derived CDR1 and CDR2 are LNHDA and SQIVND (reference sequence). This chain's CDR3 is CASSVVGGERGTDTQYF. CDR3 bases: TGTGCCAGTAGTGTCGTCGGGGGGGAGAGGGGCACAGATACGCAGTATTTT.

The chain couples TRBV4-3 to TRBJ1-1; TRBD1 aligns across 11 bases. V was clipped by 3 bases and J by 7 bases; unmatched bases: 7. The CDR3 totals 15 residues. Germline V gives CDR1 LGHNA, CDR2 YSLEER. CDR3 bases: TGCGCCAGCAGCCATAGGACAGGGGGCCGCAATGAAGCTTTCTTT. Its protein product is CASSHRTGGRNEAFF.

The rearrangement links TRBV11-3 to TRBJ2-2; TRBD2 aligns across 10 bases. The V gene end was trimmed by 5 bases and the J gene end by 0 bases; junction bases not matched to a gene: 3. The CDR3 is made up of 16 amino acids. Germline V lookup: CDR1 SGHNT, CDR2 YENEEA. The CDR3 sequence is CASSRTSGANTGELFF. The CDR3 DNA sequence: TGTGCCAGCAGCCGGACTAGCGGCGCGAACACCGGGGAGCTGTTTTTT.

This chain uses TRBV2 with TRBJ1-2; TRBD1 might be the D (5 bases). This CDR3 comprises 16 residues. The V gene lost 2 bases and the J gene lost 0 bases, with 13 bases spanning the gap. Germline CDR1 SNHLY, CDR2 FYNNEI. The CDR3 here is CASSERVGATNYGYTF. The CDR3 region has the DNA TGTGCCAGCAGTGAACGGGTAGGGGCTACTAACTATGGCTACACCTTC.

The chain employs TRBV5-8 and TRBJ2-7; 10 nucleotides match TRBD1. V lost 4 bases to trimming and J lost 3 bases; unmatched junction nucleotides: 7. This CDR3 has 15 amino acids. The germline V gene has CDR1 SGHTS and CDR2 YDEGEE. The CDR3 nucleotides read TGTGCCAGCAGCCAGACCGGGACAGGGGTCTACGAGCAGTACTTC. This gives the protein CASSQTGTGVYEQYF.

The chain couples TRBV5-6 to TRBJ2-5, with 13 bases lining up with TRBD2. The junction had 6 bases not matched to a gene; V was cut back by 2 bases and J by 2 bases. CDR3 length: 17 amino acids. In germline, CDR1 is SGHDT, CDR2 YYEEEE. CDR3 sequence (DNA): TGTGCCAGCAGCTTACTACTAGCGGGAGGGAGACAAGAGACCCAGTACTTC. Translation gives CASSLLLAGGRQETQYF. The complete variable domain, with remaining parts taken from reference TRBV5-6 and TRBJ2-5, reads DAGVTQSPTHLIKTRGQQVTLRCSPKSGHDTVSWYQQALGQGPQFIFQYYEEEERQRGNFPDRFSGHQFPNYSSELNVNALLLGDSALYLCASSLLLAGGRQETQYFGPGTRLLVL.

In DNA form, the CDR3 reads TGCGCCAGCAGCCAAGGGCCGGGGAAGGCCTACGAGCAGTACTTC. Its protein is CASSQGPGKAYEQYF. The chain combines TRBV4-1 with TRBJ2-7; the D gene is possibly TRBD2 (5 bases). The CDR3 runs to 15 residues. V dropped 1 base and J dropped 2 bases, with 12 bases sitting between them. Germline loops: CDR1 MGHRA, CDR2 YSYEKL.

The chain combines TRBV6-1 with TRBJ2-7, with TRBD2 identical over 8 bases. CDR1 is MNHNS, CDR2 SASEGT, per germline. Germline trimming cut 4 bases from V and 2 bases from J; bases unmatched to any gene: 7. This CDR3 region has 15 residues. Written as DNA, the CDR3 is TGTGCCAGCAGTGGAGGGCGGGAGGCCCCCTACGAGCAGTACTTC. Its translation is CASSGGREAPYEQYF.

The chain is built from TRBV5-4 and TRBJ2-3, with TRBD2 matching over 10 bases. This CDR3 is built from 17 residues. V lost 0 bases, J lost 4 bases, and 8 bases stayed unmatched. Germline CDR1 is SGHNT and CDR2 is YYREEE (reference sequence). Here the CDR3 reads CASSLEPSGSIPDTQYF. CDR3 sequence (DNA): TGTGCCAGCAGCTTGGAGCCTAGCGGGAGTATCCCAGATACGCAGTATTTT. Full variable domain (remainder filled in from reference TRBV5-4 and TRBJ2-3): ETGVTQSPTHLIKTRGQQVTLRCSSQSGHNTVSWYQQALGQGPQFIFQYYREEENGRGNFPPRFSGLQFPNYSSELNVNALELDDSALYLCASSLEPSGSIPDTQYFGPGTRLTVL.

This chain links TRBV18 with TRBJ2-2; TRBD2 matches 7 bases. The V and J ends lost 3 bases and 1 base, in that order; junction bases with no gene match: 2. Germline assignment: CDR1 KGHSH and CDR2 LQKENI. There are 15 residues in the CDR3. The CDR3, as DNA: TGTGCCAGCTCACCGGGGAGGGTGAACACCGGGGAGCTGTTTTTT. Encoded protein: CASSPGRVNTGELFF.